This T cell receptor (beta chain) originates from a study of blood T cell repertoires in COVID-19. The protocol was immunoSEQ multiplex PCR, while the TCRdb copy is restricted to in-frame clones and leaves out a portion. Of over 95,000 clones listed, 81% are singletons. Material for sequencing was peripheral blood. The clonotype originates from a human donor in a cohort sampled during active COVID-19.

CDR3: CSVREVSIGYTF. The CDR3, as DNA: TGCAGCGTGCGCGAGGTTTCTATCGGCTACACCTTC. The chain links TRBV29-1 to TRBJ1-2; D remains ambiguous. The CDR3 is made up of 12 amino acids. CDR1 and CDR2 (germline): SQVTM, ANQGSEA. V was cut by 6 bases and J by 8 bases, with 16 bases left in between.